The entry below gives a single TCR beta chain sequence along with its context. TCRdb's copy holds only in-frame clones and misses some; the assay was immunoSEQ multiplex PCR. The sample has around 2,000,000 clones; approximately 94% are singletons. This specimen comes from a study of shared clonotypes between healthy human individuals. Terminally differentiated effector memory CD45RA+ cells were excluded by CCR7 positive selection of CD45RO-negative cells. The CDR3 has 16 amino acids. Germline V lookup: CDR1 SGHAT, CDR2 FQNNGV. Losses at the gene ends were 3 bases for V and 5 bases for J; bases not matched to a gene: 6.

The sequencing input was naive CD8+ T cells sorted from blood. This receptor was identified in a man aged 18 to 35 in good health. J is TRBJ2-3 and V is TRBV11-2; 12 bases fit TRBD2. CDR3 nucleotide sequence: TGTGCCAGCAGCTTGCTAGCGGGGGGGCGTGGAGATACGCAGTATTTT. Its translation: CASSLLAGGRGDTQYF.